This TCR beta chain comes out of a study of cytomegalovirus exposure and HLA in healthy donors. Study-level background: The platform used for the roughly 130 validation repertoires matched that of the approximately 620 first-cohort repertoires, a later analysis reported.

The repertoire was sequenced with immunoSEQ multiplex PCR; TCRdb's copy has only in-frame clones and lacks some. In the table there are 200,000 to 250,000 clones, roughly 80% of which are singletons. Points from the study as a whole: Researchers catalogued around 150 TCR beta chains as cytomegalovirus-associated. High specificity and sensitivity for cytomegalovirus status were reported for the classifier. The majority of TCR sequences were rare, yet some public TCRs appeared in many donors.

Of note for this clone: Antigen: not known.

V was pared by 0 bases and J by 2 bases, with 11 bases between. Germline V gene sequence: CDR1 SGDLS, CDR2 YYNGEE. The CDR3 has 15 amino acids. This clonotype originated in a woman aged 18-30 years in good health and CMV-seronegative. The chain is built from TRBV9 and TRBJ1-1; D is uncertain. Material: PBMCs. The CDR3, as DNA: TGTGCCAGCAGCGTAGATCCGGGGATAAACACTGAAGCTTTCTTT. The encoded protein is CASSVDPGINTEAFF.